Following are 23 T cell receptor beta chains from one sample sequenced in a study of T-cell memory formation after mild COVID-19. TCRdb itself ran the 5' RACE reads through MiXCR, one entry per CDR3 protein. The sample has around 400,000 distinct CDR3 sequences; 20% to 25% are singletons. Input material: PBMCs or a T cell subset sorted from them (not recorded which). These receptors were collected from an adult woman who had mild COVID-19 (a few samples of this study predate the infection). Cell type and time point are not known.

The gene calls are TRBV11-1 and TRBJ2-1; 13 bases map to TRBD2. The V segment lost 3 bases and the J segment 10 bases; nucleotides outside the gene matches: 12. The CDR3 is made up of 17 amino acids. Germline V gene lookup returns CDR1 SGHAT and CDR2 FQDESV (reference sequence). The CDR3 protein is CASSFRRGLAGTQEQFF. CDR3 coding DNA: TGTGCCAGCAGCTTTAGGCGGGGACTAGCGGGGACACAAGAGCAGTTCTTC.

The chain couples TRBV7-8 to TRBJ2-6, with 7 nucleotides matching TRBD1. This CDR3 contains 15 residues. The junction had 4 bases not matched to a gene; V was cut back by 5 bases and J by 3 bases. Germline CDR1 is SGHVS and CDR2 is FQNEAQ. CDR3 coding DNA: TGTGCCAGCAGCGTAGACAGGGTTGGGGCCAACGTCCTGACTTTC. Translated, it gives CASSVDRVGANVLTF.

This clonotype was observed many times. V is TRBV6-4 and J is TRBJ1-1; D uncertain. The length of the CDR3 is 13 residues. Trimming shortened V by 2 bases and J by 1 base, and 5 bases separated the two germline ends. CDR1 MRHNA and CDR2 SNTAGT come from the germline V gene. CDR3 DNA sequence: TGTGCCAGCAGTGACGGGGAGAACACTGAAGCTTTCTTT. This codes for CASSDGENTEAFF.

The chain uses TRBV13 and TRBJ2-2, with D unresolved. The CDR3 is 14 residues long. V lost 2 bases and J 1 base, leaving 5 bases between the germline ends. Germline V gene lookup returns CDR1 PRHDT and CDR2 FYEKMQ (reference sequence). The CDR3 bases are TGTGCCAGCAGCTTATATATGAACACCGGGGAGCTGTTTTTT. Protein product: CASSLYMNTGELFF.

As DNA, the CDR3 is TGTGCCACCACCGTGGACGGAGGGTCCTATGGCTACACCTTC. Its translation is CATTVDGGSYGYTF. The chain combines TRBV15 with TRBJ1-2; D uncertain. CDR3 size: 14 residues. The germline gives CDR1 LNHNV, CDR2 YYDKDF (reference sequence). With 7 bases removed from V and 4 bases from J, the gap between germline ends came to 16 bases.

This chain links TRBV12-3 or TRBV12-4 with TRBJ2-1; 10 bases are a match to TRBD2. This CDR3 spans 14 amino acids. V was pared by 5 bases and J by 2 bases, with 0 bases of the junction left unmatched. CDR3 region: CASSGLAAYNEQFF. Here the CDR3 DNA reads TGTGCCAGCAGTGGACTAGCGGCCTACAATGAGCAGTTCTTC.

V and J are TRBV21-1 and TRBJ2-7; the D call TRBD1 from the table was never checked on the DNA. TRBV21-1 is termed a pseudogene. The CDR3 loop spans 17 amino acids. CDR3 DNA: TGTGCCAGCAGCCCCCGCGGCGGGGGGTCTTTAGCCTACGAGCAGTACTTC. Translation gives CASSPRGGGSLAYEQYF.

This clonotype was seen just once. The chain carries TRBV4-2 and TRBJ2-7; TRBD1 is a possible D gene (6 bases). Germline CDR1 is LGHNA and CDR2 is YNFKEQ. This CDR3 region has 14 residues. Trimming shortened V by 0 bases and J by 4 bases, and 10 bases separated the two germline ends. This chain's CDR3 is CASSQDRTEYEQYF. The CDR3 DNA follows: TGTGCCAGCAGCCAAGATAGGACAGAGTACGAGCAGTACTTC.

J is TRBJ2-5 and V is TRBV9; D is undetermined. The V gene's germline CDR1 is SGDLS and CDR2 YYNGEE. The CDR3 is 13 residues long. The germline V and J ends were trimmed by 3 bases and 2 bases, with 8 bases remaining between them. CDR3 sequence (DNA): TGTGCCAGCAGCGAGGGTCCTCAAGAGACCCAGTACTTC. Translation: CASSEGPQETQYF.

The chain links TRBV7-2 to TRBJ2-7; D is tentatively TRBD1 or TRBD2 (5 bases each). The CDR3 totals 17 residues. The V end lost 3 bases, the J end lost 2 bases, and 20 bases lay between the germline ends. Per germline, CDR1 SGHTA and CDR2 FQGNSA. The CDR3 sequence: CASSLARGPGSTYEQYF. The CDR3 DNA sequence: TGTGCCAGCAGCTTGGCAAGGGGTCCGGGGTCGACCTACGAGCAGTACTTC.

This clonotype was seen more than once but under ten times. One junction end does not reproduce the germline sequence, and a read error may be involved. J is TRBJ2-5 and V is TRBV4-1; D is ambiguous. CDR3 length equals 14 residues. Germline V CDR1 and CDR2: MGHRA, YSYEKL. Here the CDR3 reads CATSPGTSKETQYF. CDR3 sequence (DNA): TGCGCCACCAGCCCCGGAACCAGTAAGGAGACCCAGTACTTC.

The CDR3 DNA follows: TGTGCCAGCAGCGTAGGCACAGGGGCCACTGAAGCTTTCTTT. Its protein product is CASSVGTGATEAFF. The chain couples TRBV9 to TRBJ1-1; 7 bases match TRBD1. Germline values: CDR1 SGDLS, CDR2 YYNGEE. The J segment lost 4 bases and the V segment lost 0 bases, leaving 3 bases of the junction unmatched. The CDR3 sequence is 14 residues long.

The chain combines TRBV20-1 with TRBJ1-5; D is unresolved. The germline CDR1 and CDR2 sequences are DFQATT and SNEGSKA (reference sequence). Trimming shortened V by 0 bases and J by 11 bases, and 14 bases separated the two germline ends. This CDR3 is built from 13 residues. CDR3 nucleotide sequence: TGCAGTGCTAGAGACCCCCAGTGGAGGGCCCAGCATTTT. Translating it yields CSARDPQWRAQHF.

This chain uses TRBV7-9 with TRBJ2-2; D gene ambiguous. Germline V gene data show CDR1 as SEHNR and CDR2 as FQNEAQ (reference sequence). CDR3 length: 14 amino acids. The germline V and J ends were trimmed by 2 bases and 0 bases, with 4 bases remaining between them. CDR3 sequence: CASSLQPNTGELFF. In DNA, the CDR3 is TGTGCCAGCAGCTTACAACCGAACACCGGGGAGCTGTTTTTT. Using reference TRBV7-9 and TRBJ2-2 for the parts outside the CDR3, the full variable domain is DTGVSQNPRHKITKRGQNVTFRCDPISEHNRLYWYRQTLGQGPEFLTYFQNEAQLEKSRLLSDRFSAERPKGSFSTLEIQRTEQGDSAMYLCASSLQPNTGELFFGEGSRLTVL.

This clonotype was seen at least ten times. The CDR3 protein is CSTYPGQRNNEQFF. As DNA, the CDR3 is TGCAGCACCTACCCTGGACAGAGAAACAATGAGCAGTTCTTC. This chain uses TRBV29-1 with TRBJ2-1, with D perhaps matching TRBD1 (6 bases). V dropped 8 bases and J dropped 5 bases, with 19 bases sitting between them. The CDR3 has 14 amino acids. From germline, CDR1 is SQVTM and CDR2 ANQGSEA.

At least ten counts were recorded for this clonotype. The rearrangement uses TRBV7-2 and TRBJ1-1; the D is unclear. Germline V lookup: CDR1 SGHTA, CDR2 FQGNSA. Deletions cut 2 bases from V and 1 base from J, with 5 bases between. CDR3 length: 13 amino acids. The CDR3 region is CASSLSRNTEAFF. The CDR3 DNA reads as TGTGCCAGCAGCTTATCGCGGAACACTGAAGCTTTCTTT.

V is TRBV6-5 and J is TRBJ2-1; TRBD2 aligns across 10 bases. This CDR3 contains 15 residues. The V gene end was trimmed by 0 bases and the J gene end by 9 bases; junction bases not matched to a gene: 5. Germline V lookup: CDR1 MNHEY, CDR2 SVGAGI. CDR3 coding DNA: TGTGCCAGCAGTTACTCGCTAGCGGGAGTGCGTGAGCAGTTCTTC. This codes for CASSYSLAGVREQFF.

This rearrangement joins TRBV5-1 to TRBJ2-1; the D call may be TRBD1 or TRBD2 (5 bases each). Germline V gives CDR1 SGHRS, CDR2 YFSETQ. Trimming pared 3 bases from V and 0 bases from J, leaving 13 bases between. The CDR3 extends over 16 amino acids. In nucleotides, the CDR3 is TGCGCCAGCAGCTGGGGGACGGCGAGCTCCTACAATGAGCAGTTCTTC. It encodes CASSWGTASSYNEQFF.

This clonotype has only one observation. The chain joins TRBV4-2 to TRBJ2-1; D unclear. Trimming removed 3 bases from V and 4 bases from J, with 10 bases in between. There are 14 residues in the CDR3. The germline V gene encodes CDR1 LGHNA and CDR2 YNFKEQ. The CDR3, as DNA: TGTGCCAGCAGCCACTCAATTGGGTACAATGAGCAGTTCTTC. The encoded protein is CASSHSIGYNEQFF.

The CDR3 DNA follows: TGTGCCAGCAGTTTAGTCACACAGGTCGTTTATGGCTACACCTTC. Its translation: CASSLVTQVVYGYTF. This chain links TRBV12-3 or TRBV12-4 with TRBJ1-2, with a tentative D call TRBD1 (5 bases). Trimming removed 1 base at V and 5 bases at J, with 14 bases between. The CDR3 loop spans 15 amino acids.

This clonotype was observed a few times. The V call is TRBV2, the J call TRBJ2-7, with 8 nucleotides matching TRBD1. This CDR3 comprises 13 residues. Trimming took 1 base from V and 5 from J; bases not matched to a gene: 1. Germline V gene lookup returns CDR1 SNHLY and CDR2 FYNNEI. The CDR3 region is CASSEGTGNEQYF. CDR3 bases: TGTGCCAGCAGTGAAGGGACAGGGAACGAGCAGTACTTC.

The chain recombines TRBV7-9 with TRBJ2-3; TRBD2 might be the D (6 bases). In germline, CDR1 is SEHNR, CDR2 FQNEAQ (reference sequence). Trimming took 0 bases from V and 4 from J, leaving 14 bases between them. The CDR3 loop spans 16 amino acids. This CDR3 reads CASSLAGAGGPDTQYF. In DNA, the CDR3 is TGTGCCAGCAGCTTAGCGGGAGCGGGCGGTCCAGATACGCAGTATTTT.

The gene calls are TRBV7-3 and TRBJ2-1; the match to TRBD1 covers 8 bases. The CDR3 loop spans 19 amino acids. Trimming removed 4 bases from V and 8 bases from J; junction bases left unmatched: 22. The germline V gene has CDR1 SGHTA and CDR2 FQGTGA. The CDR3 coding sequence is TGTGCCAGCAGCTCCACCGGGACAGGATCGGACCCCACCCTCCATGAGCAGTTCTTC. Its translation: CASSSTGTGSDPTLHEQFF.